The 23 T cell receptor beta chains given below trace back to one sample, sequenced in a study of blood T cell repertoires in COVID-19. The protocol was immunoSEQ multiplex PCR, while the TCRdb copy is restricted to in-frame clones and leaves out a portion. This repertoire shows about 29,000 clones, 84% found once; its top ten account for 7.5% to 10%. The source material was peripheral blood. The receptors derive from a man older than 75 with active COVID-19.

This clone was counted between two and nine times. V and J are TRBV7-9 and TRBJ1-5; a weak D match, TRBD1 (6 bases). The V end was cut by 2 bases, the J end by 3 bases, with 8 bases between. CDR1 SEHNR and CDR2 FQNEAQ come from the germline V gene (reference sequence). The CDR3 totals 14 residues. The CDR3 reads CASSLTGNNQPQHF. The CDR3 region has the DNA TGTGCCAGCAGCTTAACAGGGAACAATCAGCCCCAGCATTTT.

The chain combines TRBV9 with TRBJ2-1, with 7 bases matching TRBD2. V dropped 6 bases and J dropped 7; count of bases not matched to a gene: 10. The germline gives CDR1 SGDLS, CDR2 YYNGEE. The CDR3 is 14 residues long. CDR3 sequence reads: CASTRRGSLNEQFF. The CDR3 coding sequence is TGTGCCAGCACAAGGCGGGGGAGTTTGAATGAGCAGTTCTTC.

CDR3 sequence reads: CASSQVGGGAGEAFF. CDR3 bases: TGTGCCAGCAGCCAAGTGGGGGGGGGAGCAGGTGAAGCTTTCTTT. J is TRBJ1-1 and V is TRBV4-2; a possible D gene is TRBD1 (5 bases). The CDR3 is 15 residues long. Germline CDR1 and CDR2: LGHNA and YNFKEQ. V dropped 1 base and J dropped 7 bases, with 16 bases sitting between them.

This clone is classed as medium-sized. This chain connects TRBV3-1 (or the pseudogene TRBV3-2) to TRBJ2-3; D might be TRBD2 (5 bases). Trimming took 3 bases from V and 1 from J, leaving 20 bases between them. Germline V gives CDR1 LGHDT, CDR2 YNNKEL (reference sequence). This CDR3 has 18 amino acids. In DNA, the CDR3 is TGTGCCAGCAGCCAGATGAGGGTTGCCGACGGTGGCACAGATACGCAGTATTTT. It yields the protein CASSQMRVADGGTDTQYF.

The CDR3: CASSVADTAYSGNTIYF. The CDR3 bases are TGTGCCAGCAGCGTAGCGGACACTGCTTACTCTGGAAACACCATATATTTT. J is TRBJ1-3 and V is TRBV9; perhaps TRBD1 as D (5 bases). V was pared by 0 bases and J by 0 bases, with 13 bases between. Germline V CDR1 and CDR2: SGDLS, YYNGEE. This CDR3 is built from 17 residues.

This chain links TRBV18 with TRBJ2-2; no reliable D call. The V gene lost 2 bases and the J gene lost 5 bases, with 3 bases spanning the gap. Germline V gene sequence: CDR1 KGHSH, CDR2 LQKENI. This CDR3 region has 12 residues. This CDR3 reads CASSPETGELFF. DNA for the CDR3: TGTGCCAGCTCACCAGAGACCGGGGAGCTGTTTTTT.

This clone was observed once. This rearrangement joins TRBV7-9 to TRBJ2-5, with D possibly matching TRBD2 (7 bases). The CDR3 is 15 residues long. With 5 bases removed from V and 5 bases from J, the gap between germline ends came to 18 bases. Germline V gene data show CDR1 as SEHNR and CDR2 as FQNEAQ (reference sequence). In DNA form, the CDR3 reads TGTGCCAGCAGCGCGTGGTCGGGGGGCGGGGAGACCCAGTACTTC. This sequence encodes CASSAWSGGGETQYF.

The rearrangement joins TRBV7-2 to TRBJ2-2; 7 bases align to TRBD2. This CDR3 comprises 15 residues. V lost 5 bases to trimming and J lost 0 bases; unmatched junction nucleotides: 3. Germline CDR1 SGHTA, CDR2 FQGNSA. CDR3 DNA: TGTGCCAGCAGCCTCAGCGGGGCGAACACCGGGGAGCTGTTTTTT. Its protein product is CASSLSGANTGELFF.

The genes are TRBV5-1 and TRBJ2-5, with 11 bases aligning to TRBD2. Germline-derived CDR1 and CDR2 are SGHRS and YFSETQ. There are 15 residues in the CDR3. With V trimmed by 2 bases and J by 3 bases, 3 bases remained unmatched. CDR3: CASSLLTSGEETQYF. DNA of the CDR3: TGCGCCAGCAGCTTACTGACTAGCGGGGAAGAGACCCAGTACTTC.

V usage is TRBV27 and J usage is TRBJ1-6, with a possible D match to TRBD1 (5 bases). The CDR3 runs 14 residues. V was trimmed by 8 bases and J by 10 bases, leaving 18 bases between them. CDR1 and CDR2 from the germline V gene are MNHEY and SMNVEV (reference sequence). The CDR3 region is CASRSPGGGSPLHF. In DNA, the CDR3 is TGTGCCAGCCGTAGCCCCGGGGGTGGGTCACCCCTCCACTTT.

The chain joins TRBV6-2 or TRBV6-3 to TRBJ2-7; D is ambiguous. Trimming pared 6 bases from V and 3 bases from J, leaving 9 bases between. The CDR3 is 12 amino acids. CDR1 is MNHEY, CDR2 SVGEGT, per germline. CDR3 protein: CASSPQNYEQYF. In nucleotides, the CDR3 is TGTGCCAGCAGCCCACAGAACTACGAGCAGTACTTC.

V usage is TRBV6-5 and J usage is TRBJ1-1; D unresolved. Trimming removed 1 base from V and 5 bases from J, with 17 bases in between. This CDR3 has 16 amino acids. CDR1 and CDR2 (germline): MNHEY, SVGAGI. The CDR3 coding sequence is TGTGCCAGCAGTTACTATAGTACCCTTTCGGGGACTGAAGCTTTCTTT. Translated: CASSYYSTLSGTEAFF.

This clone has a single count. This chain links TRBV12-5 with TRBJ1-1, with unresolved D. This CDR3 is built from 15 residues. Trimming took off 1 base at V and 1 base at J, with 10 bases between the two ends. Germline V gene data show CDR1 as LGHNT and CDR2 as FRNRAP. The CDR3 loop reads CASGLGGAWNTEAFF. CDR3 coding DNA: TGTGCTAGTGGTTTGGGCGGAGCGTGGAACACTGAAGCTTTCTTT.

This sequence joins TRBV19 and TRBJ2-2; D gene uncertain. This CDR3 has 16 residues. Trimming removed 5 bases at V and 4 bases at J, with 17 bases between. CDR1 and CDR2 (germline): LNHDA, SQIVND (reference sequence). The CDR3: CASSVNHALATGELFF. DNA for the CDR3: TGTGCCAGTAGTGTCAACCATGCCCTGGCCACCGGGGAGCTGTTTTTT.

V usage is TRBV15 and J usage is TRBJ2-1, with a tentative D call TRBD2 (5 bases). CDR3 length: 15 residues. CDR1 is LNHNV, CDR2 YYDKDF, per germline (reference sequence). Trimming left V 0 bases short and J 0 bases short, with 6 bases between. The CDR3 spells CATSRDEGSYNEQFF. CDR3 nucleotides: TGTGCCACCAGCAGAGATGAGGGCTCCTACAATGAGCAGTTCTTC.

The J gene is TRBJ1-5, the V gene TRBV6-5; 7 bases agree with TRBD1. V shed 6 bases, J shed 2 bases, and the junction held 4 bases outside the gene matches. CDR1 is MNHEY and CDR2 is SVGAGI in the germline V gene. This CDR3 region has 14 residues. The CDR3, as DNA: TGTGCCAGCAGGGGAACAGGGGGCAATCAGCCCCAGCATTTT. Its translation is CASRGTGGNQPQHF.

The chain links TRBV28 to TRBJ2-3; the match to TRBD2 covers 8 bases. Germline-derived CDR1 and CDR2 are MDHEN and SYDVKM. V lost 5 bases and J lost 3; bases outside the gene matches: 4. This CDR3 contains 14 residues. This chain's CDR3 is CASSNSGETDTQYF. CDR3 nucleotide sequence: TGTGCCAGCAGTAATAGCGGGGAGACAGATACGCAGTATTTT.

The genes are TRBV27 and TRBJ1-6; weak D call: TRBD1 (5 bases). With 3 bases removed from V and 5 bases from J, the gap between germline ends came to 11 bases. CDR3 length equals 15 residues. Germline values: CDR1 MNHEY, CDR2 SMNVEV (reference sequence). This CDR3 reads CASSFQGGNNSPLHF. The DNA of the CDR3 is TGTGCCAGCAGTTTCCAGGGAGGGAATAATTCACCCCTCCACTTT.

This clone was counted once. The rearrangement links TRBV5-1 to TRBJ1-1; 8 nucleotides line up with TRBD1. CDR1 is SGHRS, CDR2 YFSETQ, per germline. The CDR3 is 14 amino acids. J lost 5 bases, V lost 5 bases, and 8 bases had no gene match. The CDR3 loop reads CASRQTGESTEAFF. DNA for the CDR3: TGCGCCAGCAGGCAGACAGGGGAAAGTACTGAAGCTTTCTTT.

In its sample, this clone was seen a few times. The chain joins TRBV20-1 to TRBJ1-2; D is possibly TRBD1 (6 bases). V lost 5 bases and J lost 7, with 11 bases in between. CDR3 length: 11 amino acids. Germline V CDR1 and CDR2: DFQATT, SNEGSKA (reference sequence). CDR3 loop: CSAPGVGGYTF. The CDR3 bases are TGCAGTGCTCCAGGGGTTGGTGGCTACACCTTC.

The genes are TRBV7-9 and TRBJ1-1; a possible D gene is TRBD1 (6 bases). CDR1 and CDR2 (germline): SEHNR, FQNEAQ (reference sequence). The CDR3 extends over 15 amino acids. Deletions cut 5 bases from V and 1 base from J, with 14 bases between. In DNA form, the CDR3 reads TGTGCCAGCAGCCGTCCCGGGACATCGAACACTGAAGCTTTCTTT. Protein product: CASSRPGTSNTEAFF.

The V gene is TRBV7-9, the J gene TRBJ2-3, with 9 bases matching TRBD1. The CDR3 contains 16 residues. V dropped 5 bases and J dropped 0; count of bases not matched to a gene: 6. Germline loops: CDR1 SEHNR, CDR2 FQNEAQ (reference sequence). CDR3 loop: CASSIQGALSTDTQYF. The CDR3 nucleotides are TGTGCCAGCAGCATACAGGGGGCGTTGAGCACAGATACGCAGTATTTT.

The rearrangement links TRBV30 to TRBJ2-5; possibly TRBD1 for D (8 bases). This CDR3 has 14 amino acids. With 1 base removed from V and 7 bases from J, the gap between germline ends came to 16 bases. Germline V gene data show CDR1 as GTSNPN and CDR2 as SVGIG (reference sequence). CDR3 loop: CAWSGDRPGGTQYF. CDR3 bases: TGTGCCTGGAGTGGGGACAGGCCGGGGGGGACCCAGTACTTC.